One and the same sample provided the 5 T cell receptor delta chains below, sequenced in a study of γδ T cells in repeated Plasmodium falciparum infection. TCRdb re-called clones from the multiplex PCR reads via CATT. Of 70,000 to 95,000 delta-chain clones listed, over 1.1% were seen once; the top ten hold under 10%. Vgamma9/Vdelta2+ and Vdelta2-negative gammadelta T cells were flow-sorted from PBMC for bulk sequencing. Sequencing was done on a sample of gamma-delta T cells from blood. Source of these receptors: a pool of human donors (malaria-infected and uninfected, not separated).

A note on this clone: A far larger clone is one nucleotide away, so this likely arose from a read error. The sample carries other DNA sequences with the same CDR3. V usage is TRDV1 and J usage is TRDJ1; 8 nucleotides agree with TRDD3. No J gene was available from TCRdb, and it was assigned here by a germline match of the DNA. This CDR3 region has 16 residues. From germline, CDR1 is TSWWSYY and CDR2 QGS. J was trimmed by 6 bases and V by 2 bases; bases with no gene match: 11. Here the CDR3 DNA reads TGTGCTCTTGGGGAAGATCTGTTTCTGGGGGAAAATAAACTCATCTTT. Its translation: CALGEDLFLGENKLIF.

This clone has only a few counts. The protein in TCRdb stems from a much larger clone and differs at residue 6 from this DNA's translation, likely a read error; here the protein is translated from the DNA. The chain recombines TRDV1 with TRDJ1; TRDD3 matches 13 bases. The J gene, left out of TCRdb, was set here by checking the DNA against germline. CDR3 length: 25 residues. Trimming took 1 base from V and 0 from J; bases not matched to a gene: 26. Germline lookup yields CDR1 TSWWSYY and CDR2 QGS. This CDR3 reads CALGEPSLPLYWGIREPLYTDKLIF. Written as DNA, the CDR3 is TGTGCTCTTGGGGAACCTTCCCTCCCCCTTTACTGGGGGATACGTGAACCGTTGTACACCGATAAACTCATCTTT.

With respect to this clone: This DNA's translation differs at residue 5 from TCRdb's protein, which comes from a much larger clone; a read error is likely, and the protein shown is translated from the DNA. The chain links TRDV3 to TRDJ1; D might be TRDD3 (5 bases). TCRdb supplies no J gene; here it was assigned by aligning the nucleotide sequence to germline. Germline V gives CDR1 TVYSNPD, CDR2 GDNSRS (reference sequence). V gave up 2 bases and J gave up 0 bases, with 19 bases separating them. The CDR3 has 16 amino acids. The CDR3 DNA follows: TGTGCCTTTTACATGATGGGGCCTCCGTACACCGATAAACTCATCTTT. This encodes CAFYMMGPPYTDKLIF.

This clone was counted at least ten times. A read error is the likely source, as a far larger clone sits one nucleotide away. The V gene is TRDV3, the J gene TRDJ1; D ambiguous. Germline V lookup: CDR1 TVYSNPD, CDR2 GDNSRS (reference sequence). V shed 2 bases and J shed 4 bases, with 11 bases lying between them. This CDR3 contains 12 residues. CDR3 nucleotide sequence: TGTGCCTTTGAACCCTGCGGCGATAAACTCATCTTT. Translation: CAFEPCGDKLIF.

Ten or more counts support this clone. A far larger clone is a single base away, which makes a read error likely. The same CDR3 can be traced to other DNA sequences in this sample. The chain is built from TRDV3 and TRDJ1; either TRDD2 or TRDD3 may fit D (5 bases each). V dropped 4 bases and J dropped 6 bases, with 27 bases sitting between them. Germline values: CDR1 TVYSNPD, CDR2 GDNSRS (reference sequence). This CDR3 is 16 amino acids long. CDR3 sequence reads: CASPTAWEIGWHKLIF. The CDR3 DNA follows: TGTGCCTCCCCTACGGCCTGGGAGATAGGCTGGCATAAACTCATCTTT.